The rows below give T cell receptor beta chains drawn from one sample of a study of control samples from healthy donors and cancer patients. TCRdb's table, derived via immunoSEQ multiplex PCR, lists solely in-frame clones and lacks some. The table lists fewer than 85,000 clones, 91% of them singletons. Sequences were obtained from blood. The receptors here all came from a man aged 30-40 years in good health. CDR3s include the opening cysteine and the closing phenylalanine or tryptophan. Each record gives: V gene, D gene, J gene, clone size, CDR3 DNA, CDR3 protein. The D gene is left open where the match is weak. The size of a clone is reported for some rows only, either as once, few or many, or as a class for expanded clones.

TRBV28	NA	TRBJ2-7	NA	TGTGCCAGCAGTTCTCCGGGACACTACTACGAGCAGTACTTC	CASSSPGHYYEQYF
TRBV11-2	NA	TRBJ1-2	NA	TGTGCCAGCAGCCGCGGGGGCCCTGGCTACACCTTC	CASSRGGPGYTF
TRBV9	TRBD1	TRBJ2-7	NA	TGTGCCAGCAGCACAGGGACAGGAGCCTACGAGCAGTACTTC	CASSTGTGAYEQYF
TRBV5-8	TRBD1	TRBJ1-2	few	TGTGCCAGCAGCTCGGGACAGGGGGCTAACTATGGCTACACCTTC	CASSSGQGANYGYTF
TRBV4-1	NA	TRBJ2-7	NA	TGCGCCAGCAGCCAACAGGGAGTACCCTCCTACGAGCAGTACTTC	CASSQQGVPSYEQYF
TRBV4-2	NA	TRBJ1-5	NA	TGTGCCAGCAGCCAAGTTGGGGGGGGCCCTCAGCCCCAGCATTTT	CASSQVGGGPQPQHF
TRBV7-9	TRBD1	TRBJ1-1	NA	TGTGCCAGCAGCTTAAATAAGGGGGCCTACACTGAAGCTTTCTTT	CASSLNKGAYTEAFF
TRBV7-2	TRBD1	TRBJ1-1	NA	TGTGCCAGCAGCCCTAGGGGGACAGGGAACACTGAAGCTTTCTTT	CASSPRGTGNTEAFF
TRBV5-1	NA	TRBJ2-3	NA	TGCGCCAGCAGCTTAGGACAGCAGGCAGATACGCAGTATTTT	CASSLGQQADTQYF
TRBV29-1	NA	TRBJ2-1	NA	TGCAGGGCTCAGTTGGGCTACAATGAGCAGTTCTTC	CRAQLGYNEQFF
TRBV18	TRBD1	TRBJ1-1	NA	TGTGCCAGCTCACCACCGACAGGGGGGTTGAACACTGAAGCTTTCTTT	CASSPPTGGLNTEAFF
TRBV2	NA	TRBJ1-1	NA	TGTGCCAGCAAAAAGTCAAACACTGAAGCTTTCTTT	CASKKSNTEAFF
TRBV10-3	TRBD2	TRBJ2-7	NA	TGTGCCATCAGTGAGTCGTTTGGGACTAGCACCCACGAGCAGTACTTC	CAISESFGTSTHEQYF
TRBV5-5	NA	TRBJ2-5	NA	TGTGCCAGCAGCTTAGGGACGACTCTCCAAGAGACCCAGTACTTC	CASSLGTTLQETQYF
TRBV28	NA	TRBJ2-7	NA	TGTGCCAGCAGCAACGGCCGGGACCCGAGATCCTACGAGCAGTACTTC	CASSNGRDPRSYEQYF
TRBV6-1	TRBD2	TRBJ2-5	NA	TGTGCCAGCAGTGGGGGGCCGGGACTAGCGGGAGTTGGTGAGACCCAGTACTTC	CASSGGPGLAGVGETQYF
TRBV27	TRBD1	TRBJ1-6	NA	TGTGCCAGCAGGGGGACAGGCGGTAAATCGTCCTATAATTCACCCCTCCACTTT	CASRGTGGKSSYNSPLHF
TRBV7-8	TRBD2	TRBJ2-1	NA	TGTGCCAGCACCCCCCGGCGGGGGGCTAATGAGCAGTTCTTC	CASTPRRGANEQFF
TRBV29-1	TRBD1	TRBJ1-2	NA	TGCAGCGTCGTCCAGGGGGTTAACTATGGCTACACCTTC	CSVVQGVNYGYTF
TRBV7-2	NA	TRBJ2-4	NA	TGTGCCAGCAGCTTAAAAGGAGACCTAGCCAAAAACATTCAGTACTTC	CASSLKGDLAKNIQYF
TRBV2	NA	TRBJ1-5	NA	TGTGCCAGCACAGGACCGAGGGGGCCCCAGCATTTT	CASTGPRGPQHF
TRBV7-9	NA	TRBJ2-5	NA	TGTGCCAGCAGCTTGACATTGAGGGACCAAGAGACCCAGTACTTC	CASSLTLRDQETQYF
TRBV19	TRBD1	TRBJ1-1	NA	TGTGCCAGTAGTACGGACAGGGACACTGAAGCTTTCTTT	CASSTDRDTEAFF
TRBV5-5	NA	TRBJ2-2	NA	TGTGCCAGCAGCTTTGCGAGCACCGGGGAGCTGTTTTTT	CASSFASTGELFF
TRBV7-2	TRBD1	TRBJ2-7	NA	TGTGCCAGCAGCTTGTACAGGGGAAGCTCCTACGAGCAGTACTTC	CASSLYRGSSYEQYF
TRBV18	NA	TRBJ1-4	NA	TGTGCCAGCTCAAGGGCGGCTAATGAAAAACTGTTTTTT	CASSRAANEKLFF
TRBV30	NA	TRBJ2-2	NA	TGTGCCTGGAGTGTATTTAACAGGGAAGGTCCCGGGGAGCTGTTTTTT	CAWSVFNREGPGELFF
TRBV5-6	TRBD1	TRBJ1-6	NA	TGTGCCAGCAGCCGGGGACAGGCGCAATTCACCCTCCACTTT	CASSRGQAQFTLHF
TRBV11-2	NA	TRBJ1-2	NA	TGTGCCAGCAGCTTAGCGAAGGTGGCAGGGAAAGGGAACTATGGCTACACCTTC	CASSLAKVAGKGNYGYTF
TRBV19	NA	TRBJ2-7	NA	TGTGCCAGTAGTGCCGGACTGGTGAGTTACTTC	CASSAGLVSYF
TRBV30	NA	TRBJ2-2	NA	TGTGCCTGGAGTGTCTGGACACCGGGCACCGGGGAGCTGTTTTTT	CAWSVWTPGTGELFF
TRBV6-1	TRBD2	TRBJ2-3	NA	TGTGCCAGCAGTGATCCAGGACTAGCAGGAGATACGCAGTATTTT	CASSDPGLAGDTQYF
TRBV28	NA	TRBJ1-4	few	TGTGCCAGCAGGACCCTCGGGGGGGATGAAAAACTGTTTTTT	CASRTLGGDEKLFF
TRBV19	TRBD1	TRBJ2-4	NA	TGTGCCAGTAGTATAGTCCCGGGACAGGGAAACATTCAGTACTTC	CASSIVPGQGNIQYF
TRBV10-1	TRBD2	TRBJ2-1	few	TGCGCCAGCAGTGCACTAGCGGGAGGACTTAGTGAGCAGTTCTTC	CASSALAGGLSEQFF
TRBV6-2/TRBV6-3	NA	TRBJ1-3	once	TGTGCCAGCAGCCCGGGGGACGGCTCTGGAAACACCATATATTTT	CASSPGDGSGNTIYF
TRBV19	NA	TRBJ2-4	NA	TGTGCCAGTAGGCCTACAGGGATGGCCAAAAACATTCAGTACTTC	CASRPTGMAKNIQYF
TRBV5-6	NA	TRBJ2-7	NA	TGTGCCAGCAGCTTGCGTGGGGGTGCCTACGAGCAGTACTTC	CASSLRGGAYEQYF
TRBV6-2/TRBV6-3	TRBD2	TRBJ2-7	NA	TGTGCCAGCAGCGGGGGGACTAGCGGGAAGGAGTACGAGCAGTACTTC	CASSGGTSGKEYEQYF
TRBV6-1	NA	TRBJ1-5	NA	TGTGCCAGCAGTGAGGTTGACGACGCGGCGGGCAATCAGCCCCAGCATTTT	CASSEVDDAAGNQPQHF
TRBV6-5	TRBD1	TRBJ2-7	NA	TGTGCCAGCAGAGAGACAGGGACAAGCTACGAGCAGTACTTC	CASRETGTSYEQYF
TRBV7-9	NA	TRBJ1-6	NA	TGTGCCAGCAGCTTAGATAATTCACCCCTCCACTTT	CASSLDNSPLHF
TRBV19	TRBD1	TRBJ1-5	NA	TGTGCCAGTAGTCTCCGGACAGGGGTGATATCCTTTAATCAGCCCCAGCATTTT	CASSLRTGVISFNQPQHF
TRBV5-1	TRBD1	TRBJ2-2	NA	TGCGCCAGCAGCCCCCGGACAGGGGGGAACACCGGGGAGCTGTTTTTT	CASSPRTGGNTGELFF
TRBV7-2	NA	TRBJ2-1	once	TGTGCCAGCAGCTTAGATAGGAATGAGCAGTTCTTC	CASSLDRNEQFF
TRBV6-5	TRBD2	TRBJ2-1	NA	TGTGCCAGCAGGGGCTGGACTAGCAATGAGCAGTTCTTC	CASRGWTSNEQFF
TRBV6-1	TRBD1	TRBJ1-6	NA	TGTGCCAGCAGTGAACAGGAGGGGGCAAGATCACCCCTCCACTTT	CASSEQEGARSPLHF
TRBV5-1	TRBD1	TRBJ1-1	NA	TGCGCCAGCAGCCCCCGAACAGGGGGCTGGTCGACTGAAGCTTTCTTT	CASSPRTGGWSTEAFF
TRBV30	NA	TRBJ2-7	once	TGTGCCTGGAGTGCGAGTGGCGTGAGGGAGCAGTACTTC	CAWSASGVREQYF
TRBV19	NA	TRBJ1-5	NA	TGTGCCAGTACCCCAGGGTCCGGCTCTTATAGCAATCAGCCCCAGCATTTT	CASTPGSGSYSNQPQHF
TRBV27	TRBD1	TRBJ1-1	NA	TGTGCCAGCAGTTCCCGAGGGACAGCCTCTGAAGCTTTCTTT	CASSSRGTASEAFF
TRBV6-6	TRBD2	TRBJ2-1	NA	TGTGCCAGCAGGGGGCCGGGACTAGCGGGCAACAATGAGCAGTTCTTC	CASRGPGLAGNNEQFF
TRBV2	TRBD1	TRBJ1-5	NA	TGTGCCAGCAAGGGGGCTAGCAATCAGCCCCAGCATTTT	CASKGASNQPQHF
TRBV20-1	TRBD2	TRBJ2-3	NA	TGCAGTGCTAGTGGGCTAGCGGGAGTGAATACGCAGTATTTT	CSASGLAGVNTQYF
TRBV6-5	NA	TRBJ2-2	NA	TGTGCCAGCAGACGGACCTCCGGGGAGCTGTTTTTT	CASRRTSGELFF
TRBV28	TRBD1	TRBJ1-1	NA	TGTGCCAGCAGTCCGTCGACAGGGTCGTACACTGAAGCTTTCTTT	CASSPSTGSYTEAFF
TRBV19	NA	TRBJ2-1	NA	TGTGCCAGTAGTAGGAGGGGGCGCGACAATGAGCAGTTCTTC	CASSRRGRDNEQFF
TRBV5-1	NA	TRBJ1-1	few	TGCGCCAGCAGCTTGGGGAGGGGAAACACTGAAGCTTTCTTT	CASSLGRGNTEAFF
TRBV5-4	TRBD1	TRBJ2-2	NA	TGTGCCAGCAGCTTGCGGGACAGGGGTTTGTCCGGGGAGCTGTTTTTT	CASSLRDRGLSGELFF
TRBV4-3	NA	TRBJ2-7	NA	TGCGCCAGCAGCCAAGACACAGGTGCTTCCTACGAGCAGTACTTC	CASSQDTGASYEQYF